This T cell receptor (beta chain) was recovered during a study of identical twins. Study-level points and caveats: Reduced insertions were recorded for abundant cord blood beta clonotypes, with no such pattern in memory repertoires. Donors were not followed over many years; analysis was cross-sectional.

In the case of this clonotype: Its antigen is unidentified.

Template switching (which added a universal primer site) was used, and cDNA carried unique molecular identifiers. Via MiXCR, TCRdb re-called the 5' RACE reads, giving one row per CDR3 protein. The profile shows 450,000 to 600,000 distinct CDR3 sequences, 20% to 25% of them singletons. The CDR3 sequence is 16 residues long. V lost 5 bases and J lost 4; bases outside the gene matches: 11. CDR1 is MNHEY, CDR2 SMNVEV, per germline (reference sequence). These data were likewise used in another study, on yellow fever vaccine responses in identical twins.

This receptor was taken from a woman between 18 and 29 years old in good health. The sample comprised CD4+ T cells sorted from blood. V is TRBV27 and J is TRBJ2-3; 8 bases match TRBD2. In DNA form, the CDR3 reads TGTGCCAGCAGTCCCTGGGGAGCGGGAGCCGCAGATACGCAGTATTTT. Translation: CASSPWGAGAADTQYF.